One TCR beta chain is described in this entry. As yet, its antigen is unknown. Other DNA sequences in this specimen translate into the identical CDR3. Assay used: immunoSEQ multiplex PCR; TCRdb lists only in-frame clones, some missing. The sample carries around 2.1 million clones, about 93% recorded once. The data were obtained in a study of shared clonotypes between healthy human individuals. Naivety among CD8 cells was defined by CD45RO negativity and positive CCR7 selection, thereby excluding terminally differentiated effector memory CD45RA+ cells. Those who donated were healthy HIV-negative adults, with no recent acute infections or vaccinations reported. Overall study findings and caveats: Roughly 5% of naive CD4 clonotypes were common to a few donors.

The clonotype was recovered from a man younger than 35 in good health. Some clones in this sample may be carry-over from other donors' samples. Sequencing was done on a sample of naive CD8+ T cells from PBMCs.

CDR3 nucleotides: TGTGCCAGTAGTATACGGGACGTATCCTACGAGCAGTACTTC. Translation: CASSIRDVSYEQYF. The chain is built from TRBV19 and TRBJ2-7, with D possibly called TRBD1 or TRBD2 (5 bases each). The CDR3 runs to 14 residues. The germline CDR1 and CDR2 sequences are LNHDA and SQIVND (reference sequence). The V end was cut by 2 bases, the J end by 1 base, with 9 bases between.